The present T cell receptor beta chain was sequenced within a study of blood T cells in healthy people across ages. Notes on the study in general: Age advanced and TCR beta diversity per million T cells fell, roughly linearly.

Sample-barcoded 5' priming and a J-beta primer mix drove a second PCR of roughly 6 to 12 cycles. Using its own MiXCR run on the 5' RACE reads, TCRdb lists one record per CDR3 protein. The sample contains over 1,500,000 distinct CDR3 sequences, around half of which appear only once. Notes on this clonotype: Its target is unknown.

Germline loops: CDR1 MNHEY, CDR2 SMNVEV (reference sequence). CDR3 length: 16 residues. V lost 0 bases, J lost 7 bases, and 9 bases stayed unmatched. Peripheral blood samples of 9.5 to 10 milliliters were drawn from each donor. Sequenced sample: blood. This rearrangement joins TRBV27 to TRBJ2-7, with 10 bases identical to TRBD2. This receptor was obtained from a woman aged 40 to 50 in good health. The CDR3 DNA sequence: TGTGCCAGCAGTTTATCCCCTAGCGGGGGCATGTATGAGCAGTACTTC. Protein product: CASSLSPSGGMYEQYF.